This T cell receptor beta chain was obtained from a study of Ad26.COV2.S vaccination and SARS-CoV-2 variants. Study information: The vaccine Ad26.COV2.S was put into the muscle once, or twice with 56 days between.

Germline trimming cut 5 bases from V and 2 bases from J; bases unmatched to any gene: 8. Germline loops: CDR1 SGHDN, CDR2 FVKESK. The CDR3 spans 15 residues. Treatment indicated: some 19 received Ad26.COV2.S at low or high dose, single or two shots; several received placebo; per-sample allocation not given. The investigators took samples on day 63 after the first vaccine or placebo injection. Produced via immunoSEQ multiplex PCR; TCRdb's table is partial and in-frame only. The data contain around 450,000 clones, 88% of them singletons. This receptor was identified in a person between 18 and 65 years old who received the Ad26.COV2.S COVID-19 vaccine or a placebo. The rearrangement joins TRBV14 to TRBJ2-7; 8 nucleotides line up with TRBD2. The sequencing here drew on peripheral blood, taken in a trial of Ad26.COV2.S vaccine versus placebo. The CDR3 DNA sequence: TGTGCCAGCAGCAAATCCCGGGGGGGCGCCTACGAGCAGTACTTC. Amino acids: CASSKSRGGAYEQYF.